A selection of T cell receptor beta chains follows, all from one sample in a study of blood T cells in healthy people across ages. TCRdb re-analysed the 5' RACE reads in MiXCR, keeping a single row per CDR3 protein. The table records 1.5 million to 2 million distinct CDR3 sequences, about 31% of them present only once. Input material: blood. The origin of the receptors is a woman aged 25 to 39 in good health. Both conserved end residues are part of each CDR3. A D gene is named only where the DNA matches it firmly. Rows may omit the clone size; those that give it use once, few, many or a size class.

18 TRBD2 TRBJ2-3 NA TRBV5-1 TGCGCCAGCAGCTTGGTACCGGGCTGGACTAGCGGGGCAGATACGCAGTATTTT CASSLVPGWTSGADTQYF
17 NA TRBJ1-1 NA TRBV4-1 TGCGCCAGCAGCCTAACCCCAAGGGTTTCCTTGAACACTGAAGCTTTCTTT CASSLTPRVSLNTEAFF
17 TRBD2 TRBJ2-3 NA TRBV5-1 TGCGCCAGCAGCTTAGGTAGCGGGGGGTCCCAAGGAGATACGCAGTATTTT CASSLGSGGSQGDTQYF
13 NA TRBJ2-1 NA TRBV7-8 TGTGCCAGCAGCCTCCATACCTACAATGAGCAGTTCTTC CASSLHTYNEQFF
16 TRBD2 TRBJ2-3 NA TRBV3-1 TGTGCCAGCAACCAAGACGGCGGGAGGAGCACAGATACGCAGTATTTT CASNQDGGRSTDTQYF
13 NA TRBJ2-1 NA TRBV5-1 TGCGCCAGCAGCTTGGACTGGAGAAATGAGCAGTTCTTC CASSLDWRNEQFF
17 TRBD2 TRBJ2-3 NA TRBV5-1 TGCGCCAGCAGCTTGGCGTCAACTAGCGGGGGCACAGATACGCAGTATTTT CASSLASTSGGTDTQYF
15 NA TRBJ2-7 NA TRBV7-3 TGTGCCAGCAGCTTAGGCAGTGGGGGGGCCAACGAGCAGTACTTC CASSLGSGGANEQYF
17 TRBD2 TRBJ2-1 NA TRBV29-1 TGCAGCGTTGACGGACTAGTGGGAGGGCACTACGGCAATGAGCAGTTCTTC CSVDGLVGGHYGNEQFF
15 NA TRBJ1-2 few TRBV11-2 TGTGCCAGCAGCTTAGCTGACGGGGCCCACTATGGCTACACCTTC CASSLADGAHYGYTF
14 NA TRBJ2-3 NA TRBV6-4 TGTGCCAGCAGTGACGAACAGGGTGGAGATACGCAGTATTTT CASSDEQGGDTQYF
13 NA TRBJ1-1 few TRBV25-1 TGTGCCAGCAGTTGGGCGCAGAACACTGAAGCTTTCTTT CASSWAQNTEAFF
13 NA TRBJ2-7 many TRBV5-1 TGTGCCAGCAGCCCGACACCTTCCTACGAGCAGTACTTC CASSPTPSYEQYF
11 NA TRBJ1-2 many TRBV30 TGTGCCTGGAGTACCACTTATGGCTACACCTTC CAWSTTYGYTF
14 NA TRBJ2-1 few TRBV5-1 TGCGCCAGTAGCAACGGGCTATGGTTAGATGAGCAGTTCTTC CASSNGLWLDEQFF
11 NA TRBJ1-2 few TRBV20-1 TGCAGTGCTAGAGATTTTCCGCTTTACACCTTC CSARDFPLYTF
14 NA TRBJ1-2 NA TRBV9 TGTGCCAGCACCCGGGACGGGGACTTAGGGGGCTACACCTTC CASTRDGDLGGYTF
13 TRBD1 TRBJ1-1 few TRBV29-1 TGCAGCGACGTGGGACAGGGGAGGACTGAAGCTTTCTTT CSDVGQGRTEAFF
16 NA TRBJ1-1 few TRBV29-1 TGCAGCGTTGAAGGCAGGGCGGGTAGGATGAACACTGAAGCTTTCTTT CSVEGRAGRMNTEAFF
14 TRBD1 TRBJ2-7 NA TRBV12-3/TRBV12-4 TGTGCCAGCACCCTATCCGGGACAGACTACGAGCAGTACTTC CASTLSGTDYEQYF
16 TRBD2 TRBJ2-7 NA TRBV27 TGTGCCAGCAGTTTCTCAACCGGGACTAGAACCTACGAGCAGTACTTC CASSFSTGTRTYEQYF
12 TRBD2 TRBJ2-7 NA TRBV20-1 TGCAGTGCTAATAGCGGGGCGAAGGAGCAGTACTTC CSANSGAKEQYF
14 TRBD1 TRBJ2-7 few TRBV20-1 TGCAGTGCTTATCCGGGACAGCTAACCTACGAGCAGTACTTC CSAYPGQLTYEQYF
15 NA TRBJ1-4 NA TRBV6-1 TGTGCCAGCAGTACCAGAGCTCCCCGAGGTGAAAAACTGTTTTTT CASSTRAPRGEKLFF
15 NA TRBJ2-7 NA TRBV3-1 TGTGCCAGCAGCCAAGGTTCTAGGGGGAGGAGTGAGCAGTACTTC CASSQGSRGRSEQYF
13 TRBD1 TRBJ1-5 few TRBV28 TGTGCCAGCAGCCTGGGACAGCATCAGCCCCAGCATTTT CASSLGQHQPQHF
16 TRBD1 TRBJ2-5 NA TRBV5-1 TGCGCCAGCAGCCGTTCCTCGGGACAGGGGGATGAGACCCAGTACTTC CASSRSSGQGDETQYF
13 NA TRBJ2-5 NA TRBV5-1 TGCGCCAGCAGACTAGACAGAAAACAGACCCAGTACTTC CASRLDRKQTQYF
11 NA TRBJ1-2 NA TRBV20-1 TGCAGTGCTCTGACGGGGAGAAGCTACACCTTC CSALTGRSYTF
10 NA TRBJ2-1 many TRBV29-1 TGCAGCGGGGCCCACAATGAGCAGTTCTTC CSGAHNEQFF
14 NA TRBJ2-7 few TRBV9 TGTGCCAGCAGCGTAGGACAGCTAACCTACGAGCAGTACTTC CASSVGQLTYEQYF
12 NA TRBJ2-7 NA TRBV20-1 TGCAGTGTTGGAAAAAGCTCCTACGAGCAGTACTTC CSVGKSSYEQYF
12 NA TRBJ2-7 few TRBV2 TGTGCCAGCAAGGCAGGATTTTACGAGCAGTACTTC CASKAGFYEQYF
14 NA TRBJ1-2 few TRBV10-3 TGTGCCATCACACCCGGGACCCCTACCTATGGCTACACCTTC CAITPGTPTYGYTF
11 NA TRBJ2-3 NA TRBV29-1 TGCAGCGGCTGGCTGTCAGGTACGCAGTATTTT CSGWLSGTQYF
13 NA TRBJ2-7 many TRBV28 TGTGCCAGCAGTTTCGGGTTCTCCTACGAGCAGTACTTC CASSFGFSYEQYF
12 NA TRBJ1-2 few TRBV4-1 TGCGCCAGCAGCTCGCGGATTTACGGCTACACCTTC CASSSRIYGYTF
19 TRBD2 TRBJ2-2 once TRBV20-1 TGCAGTGCCCCGCTGGGCTGGGCTAGCGGGGGTCTGAACACCGGGGAGCTGTTTTTT CSAPLGWASGGLNTGELFF
12 TRBD1 TRBJ2-7 many TRBV29-1 TGCAGCGCCGGACAGGGTTACTACGAGCAGTACTTC CSAGQGYYEQYF
17 TRBD2 TRBJ2-7 NA TRBV3-1 TGTGCCAGCAGCGACATGCTCGAAACTAGCGGGAGTTACGAGCAGTACTTC CASSDMLETSGSYEQYF
15 TRBD1 TRBJ1-1 NA TRBV9 TGTGCCAGCAGCGGGGGACAGATTTGGAACACTGAAGCTTTCTTT CASSGGQIWNTEAFF
18 TRBD1 TRBJ1-5 NA TRBV20-1 TGCAGTGCTAGAAAATCGTTGGAGGGGGCGAGATGGAATCAGCCCCAGCATTTT CSARKSLEGARWNQPQHF
14 NA TRBJ2-3 NA TRBV7-7 TGTGCCGGCAGCTTAGATTCAGGCTCAGATACGCAGTATTTT CAGSLDSGSDTQYF
14 NA TRBJ2-7 NA TRBV27 TGTGCCAGCAGTTTTTCGCAGGGCTCCTGCGAGCAGTACTTC CASSFSQGSCEQYF
13 NA TRBJ2-7 many TRBV4-1 TGCGCCAGCAGCCAAGTAATGGGCCCCGAGCAGTACTTC CASSQVMGPEQYF
16 NA TRBJ1-4 NA TRBV7-6 TGTGCCAGCAGCTTAGATAATCAGGGCGAGGATGAAAAACTGTTTTTT CASSLDNQGEDEKLFF
14 TRBD1 TRBJ2-6 NA TRBV29-1 TGCAGCATTCGGACAGGCGCTGGGGCCAACGTCTTGACTTTC CSIRTGAGANVLTF
13 NA TRBJ1-1 NA TRBV7-2 TGTGCCAGCAGCGCCCCCAGGGGTACTGAAGCTTTCTTT CASSAPRGTEAFF
18 TRBD1 TRBJ2-1 NA TRBV27 TGTGCCAGCAATGCCGGGACAGGGCTAGGTGGCTCCTACAATGAGCAGTTCTTC CASNAGTGLGGSYNEQFF
15 NA TRBJ2-3 NA TRBV20-1 TGCAGTGCTAGAGACGGGCAATCGCGCCCAGATACGCAGTATTTT CSARDGQSRPDTQYF
14 NA TRBJ2-4 many TRBV20-1 TGCAGTGCTACATCTGTTCTAGCCAAAAACATTCAGTACTTC CSATSVLAKNIQYF
12 NA TRBJ2-1 many TRBV3-1 TGTGCCAGCAGCCGAAGGTCAGATGAGCAGTTCTTC CASSRRSDEQFF
13 TRBD1 TRBJ2-1 once TRBV10-2 TGCGCCAGCAGTGAGCCAGGGGGTGATGAGCGGTTCTTC CASSEPGGDERFF
13 TRBD2 TRBJ2-7 few TRBV29-1 TGCAGCGGGACTAGCGGGAGGGCCTACGAGCAGTACTTC CSGTSGRAYEQYF
15 NA TRBJ2-3 NA TRBV6-6 TGTGCCAGCAGTAATCAGGGGCCTAGCACAGATACGCAGTATTTT CASSNQGPSTDTQYF
16 NA TRBJ2-2 NA TRBV7-2 TGTGCCAGCAGCTTATGGGCCAGGGCGAACACCGGGGAGCTGTTTTTT CASSLWARANTGELFF
14 NA TRBJ1-2 few TRBV3-1 TGTGCCAGCAGCCAAGATAGTGCGACGCAGGGCTACACCTTC CASSQDSATQGYTF
14 NA TRBJ2-5 NA TRBV20-1 TGCAGTGTCCGCCCCCGCCTAACCGACAATGAGCAGTACTTC CSVRPRLTDNEQYF
14 NA TRBJ1-1 few TRBV9 TGTGCCAGCAGCGTAGCTCCTAGAGGGGATGAAGCTTTCTTT CASSVAPRGDEAFF
13 TRBD1 TRBJ1-2 NA TRBV20-1 TGCAGTGCTCGAGAGGGGGCCGGCTATGGCTACACCTTC CSAREGAGYGYTF